This TCR beta chain was documented in a study of blood T cell repertoires in COVID-19. Study-level information: Acute and convalescent COVID-19 samples came from the United States, Italy and Spain.

Followed longitudinally, the Seattle patients had been enrolled during active infection. TCRdb's copy holds only in-frame clones and misses some; the assay was immunoSEQ multiplex PCR. This table holds roughly 220,000 clones, approximately 85% found once. The receptor comes from a woman older than 75 with COVID-19, enrolled during active disease. What was sequenced was peripheral blood.

The CDR3 loop reads CASISASGGQTQYF. In nucleotides, the CDR3 is TGCGCCAGCATTTCGGCTAGCGGGGGACAGACCCAGTACTTC. The genes are TRBV10-2 and TRBJ2-5, with 10 nucleotides matching TRBD2. CDR1 WSHSY and CDR2 SAAADI come from the germline V gene. The V and J ends lost 7 bases and 6 bases, in that order; junction bases with no gene match: 8. The CDR3 contains 14 residues.